The clone carrying this TCR beta chain was picked up one time. The sample belongs to a study of blood T cell repertoires in COVID-19. The table came from immunoSEQ multiplex PCR; TCRdb's copy has only in-frame clones and leaves some out. The sample has 210,000 or so clones, about 89% seen once. V shed 5 bases and J 6 bases; nucleotides not matched to a gene: 5. The CDR3 spans 16 residues. CDR1 is SGHVS, CDR2 FQNEAQ, per germline. Material: peripheral blood. The chain recombines TRBV7-8 with TRBJ2-2, with 14 bases that match TRBD2. This TCR came from a woman aged 40 to 50 with acute or convalescent COVID-19. Here the CDR3 reads CASSPGLAGGPGELFF. In nucleotides, the CDR3 is TGTGCCAGCAGCCCAGGACTAGCGGGGGGCCCCGGGGAGCTGTTTTTT.